This TCR beta chain came from a study of blood T cell repertoires in COVID-19. This clone was counted once. CDR3 size: 15 residues. Per germline, CDR1 LNHDA and CDR2 SQIVND (reference sequence). The germline V and J ends were trimmed by 5 bases and 4 bases, with 17 bases remaining between them. Repertoires were generated with immunoSEQ multiplex PCR, while TCRdb's copy carries only in-frame clones and drops some. The profile shows roughly 250,000 clones, around nine tenths of them singletons. The receptor was derived from a woman under 30 who had recovered from COVID-19. The chain couples TRBV19 to TRBJ1-1, with D perhaps TRBD1 (5 bases). Sequencing was done on a sample of PBMCs or T cells enriched from blood (not recorded which). Here the CDR3 DNA reads TGTGCCAGTAGTTCCGACCCGGGGGTTGGCACTGAAGCTTTCTTT. Its translation: CASSSDPGVGTEAFF.